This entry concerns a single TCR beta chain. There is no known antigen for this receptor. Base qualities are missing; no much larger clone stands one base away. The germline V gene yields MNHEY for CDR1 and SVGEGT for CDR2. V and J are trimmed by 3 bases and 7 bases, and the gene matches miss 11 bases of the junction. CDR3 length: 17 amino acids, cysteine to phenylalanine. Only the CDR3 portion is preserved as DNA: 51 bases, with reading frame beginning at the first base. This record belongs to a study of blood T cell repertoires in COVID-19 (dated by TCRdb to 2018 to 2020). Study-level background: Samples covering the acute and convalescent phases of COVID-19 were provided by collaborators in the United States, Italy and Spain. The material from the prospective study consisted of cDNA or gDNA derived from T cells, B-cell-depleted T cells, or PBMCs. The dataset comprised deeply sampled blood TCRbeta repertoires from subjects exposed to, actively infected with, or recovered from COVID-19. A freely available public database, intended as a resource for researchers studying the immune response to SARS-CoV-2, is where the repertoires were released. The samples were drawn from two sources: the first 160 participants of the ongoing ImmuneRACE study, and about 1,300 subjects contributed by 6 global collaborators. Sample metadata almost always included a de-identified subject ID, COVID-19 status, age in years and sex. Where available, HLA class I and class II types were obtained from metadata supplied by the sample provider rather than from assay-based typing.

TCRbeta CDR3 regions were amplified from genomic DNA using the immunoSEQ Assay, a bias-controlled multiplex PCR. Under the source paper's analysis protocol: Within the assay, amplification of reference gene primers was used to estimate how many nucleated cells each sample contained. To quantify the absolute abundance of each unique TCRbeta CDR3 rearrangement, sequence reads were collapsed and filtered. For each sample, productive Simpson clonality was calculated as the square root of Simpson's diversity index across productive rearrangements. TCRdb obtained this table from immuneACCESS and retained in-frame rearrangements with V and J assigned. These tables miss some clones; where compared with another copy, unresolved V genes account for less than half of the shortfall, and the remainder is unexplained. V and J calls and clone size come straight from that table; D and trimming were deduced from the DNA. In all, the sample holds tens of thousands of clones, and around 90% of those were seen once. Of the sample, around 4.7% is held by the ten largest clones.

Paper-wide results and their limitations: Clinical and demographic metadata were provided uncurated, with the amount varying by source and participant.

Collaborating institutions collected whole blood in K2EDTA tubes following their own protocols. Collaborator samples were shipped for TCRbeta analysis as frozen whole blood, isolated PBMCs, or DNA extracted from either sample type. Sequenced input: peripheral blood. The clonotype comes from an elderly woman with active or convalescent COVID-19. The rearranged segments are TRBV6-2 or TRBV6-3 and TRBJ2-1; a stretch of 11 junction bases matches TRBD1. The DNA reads TGTGCCAGCAGTTATCCCCCGGACAGGGGGCTGACTAATGAGCAGTTCTTC. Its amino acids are CASSYPPDRGLTNEQFF.